The 24 T cell receptor beta chains given below trace back to one sample, sequenced in a study of cytomegalovirus exposure and HLA in healthy donors. The PCR employed 60 Vbeta primers together with 13 Jbeta primers. TCRdb keeps only in-frame clones here, not all; method: immunoSEQ multiplex PCR. Of around 92,000 clones in the sample, around three quarters were seen once. Sequenced: PBMCs. The receptors were gathered from a human donor in good health.

The sample holds a few counts of this clone. This rearrangement joins TRBV6-5 to TRBJ2-5; weak D call: TRBD1 (5 bases). Germline assignment: CDR1 MNHEY and CDR2 SVGAGI. Trimming shortened V by 5 bases and J by 6 bases, and 16 bases separated the two germline ends. This CDR3 has 14 amino acids. CDR3 sequence reads: CASSPDRFRKTQYF. DNA of the CDR3: TGTGCCAGCAGTCCCGACAGATTTAGGAAGACCCAGTACTTC.

V is TRBV7-7 and J is TRBJ2-2, with 8 bases fitting TRBD1. Germline CDR1 reads SSHAT; CDR2 reads FNYEAQ (reference sequence). The V and J ends lost 3 bases and 6 bases, in that order; junction bases with no gene match: 3. CDR3 length: 14 residues. CDR3 coding DNA: TGTGCCAGCAGCTTGGACAGGGAGGCCGGGGAGCTGTTTTTT. This encodes CASSLDREAGELFF.

There are a few counts of this clone. The chain employs TRBV6-5 and TRBJ1-1, with D perhaps matching TRBD1 (5 bases). Trimming shortened V by 8 bases and J by 1 base, and 14 bases separated the two germline ends. This CDR3 contains 14 residues. Germline lookup yields CDR1 MNHEY and CDR2 SVGAGI. As DNA, the CDR3 is TGTGCCAGCTGCCCTGGGACTCCGAACACTGAAGCTTTCTTT. This translates into CASCPGTPNTEAFF.

V is TRBV6-5 and J is TRBJ2-5, with D maybe TRBD1 (5 bases). Germline V gives CDR1 MNHEY, CDR2 SVGAGI. This CDR3 region has 16 residues. Trimming shortened V by 0 bases and J by 0 bases, and 11 bases separated the two germline ends. The DNA of the CDR3 is TGTGCCAGCAGTTACTCGGCAGGGCGGTACCAAGAGACCCAGTACTTC. It is translated as CASSYSAGRYQETQYF.

The chain carries TRBV21-1 and TRBJ2-3; no DNA check was done on the table's D call, TRBD2. TRBV21-1 is a listed pseudogene. The CDR3 covers 17 residues. DNA of the CDR3: TGTGCCAGCAGGCCCGGGACTAGCGGGGGGGCCACAGATACGCAGTATTTT. This encodes CASRPGTSGGATDTQYF.

The V and J genes are TRBV7-9 and TRBJ1-5, with D unresolved. The CDR3 is made up of 14 amino acids. Trimming took off 5 bases at V and 2 bases at J, with 10 bases between the two ends. Germline CDR1 reads SEHNR; CDR2 reads FQNEAQ (reference sequence). DNA for the CDR3: TGTGCCAGCAGCCCTCTCGAGGGCAATCAGCCCCAGCATTTT. Translated, it gives CASSPLEGNQPQHF.

This clone was recorded once. The chain links TRBV5-1 to TRBJ1-6, with TRBD1 identical over 11 bases. Germline V lookup: CDR1 SGHRS, CDR2 YFSETQ. The CDR3 consists of 15 residues. Losses at the gene ends were 0 bases for V and 14 bases for J; bases not matched to a gene: 7. CDR3: CASSLGGTGGRTLHF. CDR3 in DNA: TGCGCCAGCAGCTTGGGGGGGACAGGGGGTCGGACCCTCCACTTT. The complete variable domain, with remaining parts taken from reference TRBV5-1 and TRBJ1-6, reads KAGVTQTPRYLIKTRGQQVTLSCSPISGHRSVSWYQQTPGQGLQFLFEYFSETQRNKGNFPGRFSGRQFSNSRSEMNVSTLELGDSALYLCASSLGGTGGRTLHFGNGTRLTVT.

As DNA, the CDR3 is TGTGCCAGCAGCTTATTCTTCGACAGGGATTTCGCCGGGGAGCTGTTTTTT. Its protein product is CASSLFFDRDFAGELFF. J is TRBJ2-2 and V is TRBV7-8, with 7 bases that match TRBD1. This CDR3 has 17 residues. V was pared by 2 bases and J by 6 bases, with 12 bases of the junction left unmatched. Germline lookup yields CDR1 SGHVS and CDR2 FQNEAQ.

V is TRBV2 and J is TRBJ1-5, with a weak D call TRBD1 (5 bases). The length of the CDR3 is 13 residues. The germline V gene encodes CDR1 SNHLY and CDR2 FYNNEI. V lost 8 bases to trimming and J lost 5 bases, with 13 bases between them. The CDR3, as DNA: TGTGCCAGCGGGAGGGGACGAGATCAGCCCCAGCATTTT. Protein: CASGRGRDQPQHF.

J is TRBJ2-5 and V is TRBV4-2; 9 bases fit TRBD2. CDR3 length equals 16 residues. Germline trimming cut 4 bases from V and 4 bases from J; bases unmatched to any gene: 10. Germline V gene sequence: CDR1 LGHNA, CDR2 YNFKEQ. CDR3 DNA: TGTGCCAGCAGCCCACAGGCGGGAGGGCCCAGAGAGACCCAGTACTTC. Translated: CASSPQAGGPRETQYF.

This sequence joins TRBV27 and TRBJ2-7; no definite D call. V dropped 0 bases and J dropped 3 bases, with 9 bases sitting between them. Germline V gene data show CDR1 as MNHEY and CDR2 as SMNVEV (reference sequence). The CDR3 sequence is 14 residues long. The CDR3 DNA reads as TGTGCCAGCAGTTTATCGGCCAAAAACTACGAGCAGTACTTC. Amino acid sequence: CASSLSAKNYEQYF.

This clone was detected ten times or more. This chain joins TRBV4-3 and TRBJ1-1; the match to TRBD1 covers 7 bases. Looked up from germline, CDR1 is LGHNA and CDR2 is YSLEER. Unmatched junction bases numbered 6, after V lost 2 bases and J lost 0 bases. The CDR3 sequence is 16 residues long. This CDR3 is CASSQRPTGLNTEAFF. The CDR3 DNA sequence: TGCGCCAGCAGCCAACGACCGACAGGGCTGAACACTGAAGCTTTCTTT.

The sample holds one count of this clone. The chain joins TRBV5-1 to TRBJ2-1; 13 bases are shared with TRBD2. The CDR3 covers 16 residues. V lost 4 bases and J lost 8; bases outside the gene matches: 9. Per germline, CDR1 SGHRS and CDR2 YFSETQ. The CDR3 nucleotides are TGCGCCAGCAGCCCCCGGACTAGCGGGGGCGGGGATGAGCAGTTCTTC. Translation gives CASSPRTSGGGDEQFF.

The chain recombines TRBV5-1 with TRBJ2-1; 7 positions match TRBD2. Germline V gene sequence: CDR1 SGHRS, CDR2 YFSETQ. The CDR3 has 17 amino acids. Losses at the gene ends were 7 bases for V and 1 base for J; bases not matched to a gene: 14. The CDR3 DNA sequence: TGCGCCAGCCACGTAACCTCAAGCGGGGTTTCCTACAATGAGCAGTTCTTC. Translated: CASHVTSSGVSYNEQFF.

The chain recombines TRBV5-1 with TRBJ1-4; 12 bases are a match to TRBD1. This CDR3 contains 15 residues. V trimming: 4 bases; J trimming: 8 bases; junction bases outside the gene matches: 6. Germline V lookup: CDR1 SGHRS, CDR2 YFSETQ. Written as DNA, the CDR3 is TGCGCCAGCAGCGGCACCGGGACAGGGGGCGAAAAACTGTTTTTT. The encoded protein is CASSGTGTGGEKLFF.

This clone was seen a single time. CDR3 loop: CASRQGVGTEAFF. DNA of the CDR3: TGTGCCAGCAGACAGGGGGTGGGGACTGAAGCTTTCTTT. The chain joins TRBV7-6 to TRBJ1-1, with TRBD1 matching over 8 bases. J was trimmed by 5 bases and V by 6 bases; bases with no gene match: 5. The CDR3 covers 13 residues. Germline loops: CDR1 SGHVS, CDR2 FNYEAQ.

V gene TRBV7-9 combines with J gene TRBJ1-1, with 7 bases aligning to TRBD1. In germline, CDR1 is SEHNR, CDR2 FQNEAQ (reference sequence). Losses at the gene ends were 2 bases for V and 1 base for J; bases not matched to a gene: 1. The CDR3 runs to 14 residues. The CDR3 nucleotides are TGTGCCAGCAGCTTAAGACAGGGGAACACTGAAGCTTTCTTT. Translating gives CASSLRQGNTEAFF.

Only a few counts were recorded for this clone. J is TRBJ1-1 and V is TRBV10-3, with D tentatively TRBD1 (5 bases). CDR1 ENHRY and CDR2 SYGVKD come from the germline V gene. The V end was cut by 0 bases, the J end by 1 base, with 9 bases between. There are 15 residues in the CDR3. The CDR3: CAISESRQKNTEAFF. Written as DNA, the CDR3 is TGTGCCATCAGTGAGTCGAGACAGAAGAACACTGAAGCTTTCTTT.

In this sample, this clone turned up a few times. The chain joins TRBV5-6 to TRBJ1-4; perhaps TRBD1 as D (5 bases). V lost 2 bases, J lost 8 bases, and 13 bases lay in between. Germline CDR1 reads SGHDT; CDR2 reads YYEEEE. This CDR3 is 14 amino acids long. CDR3 residues: CASSFTGRIEKLFF. The CDR3 coding sequence is TGTGCCAGCAGCTTCACAGGTCGTATCGAAAAACTGTTTTTT.

CDR3 bases: TGCAGCGTCACAGGGGGCCTGAACACTGAAGCTTTCTTT. The encoded protein is CSVTGGLNTEAFF. This chain connects TRBV29-1 to TRBJ1-1, with 9 nucleotides matching TRBD1. Germline V gene data show CDR1 as SQVTM and CDR2 as ANQGSEA. V lost 6 bases, J lost 0 bases, and 2 bases stayed unmatched. The CDR3 is 13 residues long.

Only one count was recorded for this clone. This chain joins TRBV6-1 and TRBJ2-3, with D uncertain. From germline, CDR1 is MNHNS and CDR2 SASEGT. Trimming removed 4 bases from V and 5 bases from J, with 10 bases in between. This CDR3 spans 13 amino acids. The CDR3, as DNA: TGTGCCAGCAGTGCGACTCGAGTAGATACGCAGTATTTT. Amino acids: CASSATRVDTQYF.

The sample holds one count of this clone. This chain uses TRBV2 with TRBJ2-3; D is perhaps TRBD1 (6 bases). CDR1 and CDR2 (germline): SNHLY, FYNNEI. The CDR3 consists of 13 residues. With 6 bases removed from V and 5 bases from J, the gap between germline ends came to 12 bases. The chain's CDR3 is CASSVQGRDTQYF. The CDR3, as DNA: TGTGCCAGCAGCGTACAGGGCAGAGATACGCAGTATTTT.

The genes are TRBV5-1 and TRBJ2-7, with 12 bases that match TRBD2. The germline CDR1 and CDR2 sequences are SGHRS and YFSETQ. Trimming removed 3 bases from V and 12 bases from J; junction bases left unmatched: 10. There are 14 residues in the CDR3. For the CDR3, the DNA is TGCGCCAGCAGCTCGACTAGCGGGAGTCCTTCGCCGTACTTC. This sequence encodes CASSSTSGSPSPYF. The entire variable domain, with the rest obtained from reference TRBV5-1 and TRBJ2-7, is as follows: KAGVTQTPRYLIKTRGQQVTLSCSPISGHRSVSWYQQTPGQGLQFLFEYFSETQRNKGNFPGRFSGRQFSNSRSEMNVSTLELGDSALYLCASSSTSGSPSPYFGPGTRLTVT.

This clone was seen just once. This chain joins TRBV19 and TRBJ2-3; 10 bases align to TRBD2. CDR1 is LNHDA, CDR2 SQIVND, per germline (reference sequence). This CDR3 contains 16 residues. With 5 bases clipped from V and 5 bases from J, the junction kept 10 bases outside the gene matches. CDR3 sequence: CASSQASGSFLDTQYF. CDR3 nucleotide sequence: TGTGCCAGTAGTCAGGCTAGCGGGAGTTTTTTAGATACGCAGTATTTT. Supplemented by reference TRBV19 and TRBJ2-3, the full variable domain reads DGGITQSPKYLFRKEGQNVTLSCEQNLNHDAMYWYRQDPGQGLRLIYYSQIVNDFQKGDIAEGYSVSREKKESFPLTVTSAQKNPTAFYLCASSQASGSFLDTQYFGPGTRLTVL.